Reported below is one T cell receptor beta chain. Antigen specificity is unknown. Germline values: CDR1 SQVTM, CDR2 ANQGSEA. Trimming shortened V by 4 bases and J by 2 bases, and 9 bases separated the two germline ends. This CDR3 has 12 residues. An immunoSEQ assay, version v3.0, was performed at survey level. Generated by immunoSEQ multiplex PCR, the TCRdb table keeps only in-frame clones and is missing some. The sample shows 30,000 or so clones, over 90% of them seen only once. This sample is drawn from a study of long-term antiretroviral therapy in people with HIV. Study as a whole: There is a gap of about a decade between the earliest samples and the later 2015 immediate-ART recommendation. General observations from the study: Compared with controls, HIV repertoires showed narrower CDR3 length ranges. Clonal populations expanded prior to ART predominated within the repertoire at all time points.

The source is a middle-aged woman with HIV. The chain carries TRBV29-1 and TRBJ2-7; D is unresolved. Sequencing was performed on unsorted PBMCs, taken approximately 6.5 years after starting antiretroviral therapy. As DNA, the CDR3 is TGCAGCGTTGTTGCAGGTCCCTACGAGCAGTACTTC. It specifies CSVVAGPYEQYF.